This T cell receptor beta chain came from a study of regulatory T cells in long-lasting Graves disease. CDR3 regions were amplified by Arm-PCR using iRepertoire HTBI primers to build TCR beta libraries. TCRdb re-called the multiplex PCR reads with MiXCR, one entry per CDR3 protein. In the table there are 400,000 or so distinct CDR3 sequences, around 20% of which are singletons. This clonotype was seen a few times. The antigen remains unidentified. Indicated time point: persistent/refractory GD, antithyroid drugs over 5 years with positive TRAb. TCR sequences were obtained from RNA taken from PBMCs. Notes on the study in general: With a small sample size, accuracy may have been reduced. In persistent patients, shared public clonotypes (under 3,000) outnumbered those in new patients (around 1,000).

Sequenced material: peripheral blood mononuclear cells (PBMCs), taken when the disease was refractory, from a patient treated with antithyroid drugs. This TCR derives from a female donor with Graves disease.

The CDR3 bases are TGTGCCACCAGTGAGTCACCGGGACCCAGAGGGCAGCAGTACTTC. Encoded protein: CATSESPGPRGQQYF. The J gene is TRBJ2-7, the V gene TRBV24-1, with D perhaps given as TRBD1 or TRBD2 (5 bases each). The germline V and J ends were trimmed by 4 bases and 8 bases, with 20 bases remaining between them. The CDR3 covers 15 residues. The germline gives CDR1 KGHDR, CDR2 SFDVKD.